One and the same sample provided the 20 T cell receptor beta chains below, sequenced in a study of T cells in Graves' hyperthyroidism and ophthalmopathy. The source material, RNA transcripts, was used to amplify TCR beta CDR3 regions. HTBI primers drove first-round RT-PCR of the TCR CDR3. Via MiXCR, TCRdb re-called the multiplex PCR reads, giving one row per CDR3 protein. This sample has about 520,000 distinct CDR3 sequences, with less than 25% found just once. The sequenced sample was blood. These receptors originate from a woman under 40 with Graves' ophthalmopathy.

This clonotype was seen a handful of times. This chain joins TRBV6-1 and TRBJ1-5; 8 positions agree with TRBD1. Germline lookup yields CDR1 MNHNS and CDR2 SASEGT. V trimming: 1 base; J trimming: 1 base; junction bases outside the gene matches: 9. This CDR3 is 18 amino acids long. CDR3 protein: CASSEVGQGARSNQPQHF. CDR3 nucleotides: TGTGCCAGCAGTGAAGTAGGTCAGGGGGCGAGGAGCAATCAGCCCCAGCATTTT.

This clonotype was recorded many times. The genes are TRBV2 and TRBJ2-7, with TRBD1 as a possible D gene (6 bases). The CDR3 consists of 13 residues. The ends were cut back, 6 bases at V and 12 bases at J, with 21 bases in the middle. Looked up from germline, CDR1 is SNHLY and CDR2 is FYNNEI. This CDR3 reads CASSPNAPGEWYF. The CDR3 DNA is TGTGCCAGCAGCCCCAATGCCCCAGGGGAGTGGTACTTC.

This clonotype appeared a few times. The chain carries TRBV12-3 or TRBV12-4 and TRBJ2-5; possibly TRBD2 for D (6 bases). Trimming shortened V by 3 bases and J by 5 bases, and 13 bases separated the two germline ends. CDR3 length: 14 amino acids. This CDR3 reads CASSLYLALETQYF. CDR3 nucleotide sequence: TGTGCCAGCAGTTTGTACCTAGCGCTGGAGACCCAGTACTTC.

Many counts were recorded for this clonotype. The chain combines TRBV5-1 with TRBJ1-2, with 9 nucleotides matching TRBD1. The V and J ends lost 3 bases and 3 bases, in that order; junction bases with no gene match: 6. Germline V lookup: CDR1 SGHRS, CDR2 YFSETQ. The CDR3 totals 15 residues. CDR3 coding DNA: TGCGCCAGCAGCTGGGACAGGGTAAACGACTATGGCTACACCTTC. This gives the protein CASSWDRVNDYGYTF.

The genes are TRBV28 and TRBJ2-5; 11 bases are a match to TRBD1. The CDR3 runs to 17 residues. The V segment lost 6 bases and the J segment 5 bases; nucleotides outside the gene matches: 14. CDR1 is MDHEN and CDR2 is SYDVKM in the germline V gene. The CDR3 protein is CASSPGRDRGLSETQYF. CDR3 in DNA: TGTGCCAGCAGCCCAGGCCGGGACAGGGGGTTAAGCGAGACCCAGTACTTC.

This clonotype has a handful of counts. One base away lies a much larger clone, so this may be a sequencing read error. Lacking the conserved final phenylalanine or tryptophan, this CDR3 likely reflects a read error. The rearrangement uses TRBV7-2 and TRBJ1-2; 7 bases fit TRBD1. This CDR3 has 14 residues. V shed 4 bases, J shed 4 bases, and the junction held 6 bases outside the gene matches. In germline, CDR1 is SGHTA, CDR2 FQGNSA. CDR3 amino acids: CASSCQNRGYGYTL. The CDR3 DNA follows: TGTGCCAGCAGCTGCCAAAACAGGGGCTATGGCTACACCCTC.

This sequence joins TRBV4-3 and TRBJ1-1; 10 bases align to TRBD1. The CDR3 covers 17 residues. V was pared by 1 base and J by 1 base, with 6 bases of the junction left unmatched. Germline CDR1 LGHNA, CDR2 YSLEER. The CDR3 sequence: CASSQVPGQGTNTEAFF. The DNA of the CDR3 is TGCGCCAGCAGCCAAGTCCCGGGACAGGGGACGAACACTGAAGCTTTCTTT.

The J gene is TRBJ2-5, the V gene TRBV11-2; no clear D. In germline, CDR1 is SGHAT, CDR2 FQNNGV. The CDR3 covers 13 residues. The V end was cut by 5 bases, the J end by 10 bases, with 17 bases between. The CDR3 spells CASSGYKLSDQYF. CDR3 in DNA: TGTGCCAGCAGCGGCTATAAGTTAAGTGACCAGTACTTC. Supplemented by reference TRBV11-2 and TRBJ2-5, the full variable domain reads EAGVAQSPRYKIIEKRQSVAFWCNPISGHATLYWYQQILGQGPKLLIQFQNNGVVDDSQLPKDRFSAERLKGVDSTLKIQPAKLEDSAVYLCASSGYKLSDQYFGPGTRLLVL.

The chain recombines TRBV12-3 or TRBV12-4 with TRBJ1-2; TRBD1 matches at 7 bases. V was pared by 6 bases and J by 5 bases, with 6 bases of the junction left unmatched. This CDR3 comprises 13 residues. CDR3 amino acids: CASSTGQKYGYTF. In nucleotides, the CDR3 is TGTGCCAGCAGCACGGGACAGAAGTATGGCTACACCTTC.

This clonotype was observed a few times. The chain has TRBV2 and TRBJ1-1; the D gene is possibly TRBD1 (6 bases). V was cut by 6 bases and J by 7 bases, with 18 bases left in between. CDR3 length equals 14 residues. Germline CDR1 and CDR2: SNHLY and FYNNEI. CDR3 in DNA: TGTGCCAGCAGGGAACAGGGTTCAACGGGTGAAGCTTTCTTT. This gives the protein CASREQGSTGEAFF.

In its sample, this clonotype was seen many times. The chain couples TRBV10-3 to TRBJ1-2; possibly TRBD1 for D (5 bases). The V gene's germline CDR1 is ENHRY and CDR2 SYGVKD. The CDR3 is 13 amino acids. V was cut by 4 bases and J by 8 bases, with 14 bases left in between. CDR3 coding DNA: TGTGCCATCAGTGTCATGGGGGAGGAAGGCTACACCTTC. It encodes CAISVMGEEGYTF.

The V gene is TRBV7-6, the J gene TRBJ2-2; a possible D gene is TRBD1 (5 bases). The CDR3 is made up of 16 amino acids. Germline lookup yields CDR1 SGHVS and CDR2 FNYEAQ. The ends were cut back, 2 bases at V and 3 bases at J, with 13 bases in the middle. The CDR3: CASSLLGQGDTGELFF. CDR3 DNA sequence: TGTGCCAGCAGCTTACTTGGCCAGGGTGACACCGGGGAGCTGTTTTTT.

The table lists this clonotype with many counts. The chain carries TRBV12-3 or TRBV12-4 and TRBJ1-2, with TRBD1 matching 8 bases. The ends lost 4 bases at V and 7 bases at J; junction bases unmatched: 14. CDR3 length: 16 residues. The CDR3 region has the DNA TGTGCCAGCAGTTCCCCAGCGGGCAGGGGGCTTGGTGGCTACACCTTC. Protein sequence: CASSSPAGRGLGGYTF.

This clonotype has a count of ten or more. The CDR3 DNA reads as TGTGCCATCAGTGAAAGTATCTTCTCCCAAGAGACCCAGTACTTC. The encoded protein is CAISESIFSQETQYF. V gene TRBV10-3 combines with J gene TRBJ2-5; no definite D call. V shed 3 bases and J shed 1 base, with 12 bases lying between them. Germline-derived CDR1 and CDR2 are ENHRY and SYGVKD. The CDR3 is made up of 15 amino acids.

Of note for this clonotype: A much larger clone differs by one base, so this may be a read error. V usage is TRBV28 and J usage is TRBJ2-1; 9 positions match TRBD2. This CDR3 comprises 14 residues. Looked up from germline, CDR1 is MDHEN and CDR2 is SYDVKM. Losses at the gene ends were 2 bases for V and 13 bases for J; bases not matched to a gene: 9. The CDR3 bases are TGTGCCAGCAGTTTAGGCGGGGGGGCGGACATTCAGTTCTTC. Translation gives CASSLGGGADIQFF.

The chain is built from TRBV12-3 or TRBV12-4 and TRBJ2-7, with 7 bases identical to TRBD2. V shed 3 bases, J shed 7 bases, and the junction held 12 bases outside the gene matches. The CDR3 runs to 15 residues. DNA for the CDR3: TGTGCCAGCAGTTTGGGGAGGGTTATTTTCGGAGAGCAGTACTTC. Amino acid sequence: CASSLGRVIFGEQYF.

Ten or more counts support this clonotype. V usage is TRBV12-3 or TRBV12-4 and J usage is TRBJ2-2; D is perhaps TRBD2 (5 bases). V was trimmed by 6 bases and J by 6 bases, leaving 11 bases between them. This CDR3 spans 13 amino acids. The CDR3 DNA reads TGTGCCAGCAGACCGAGCGGCGCCGGGGAGCTGTTTTTT. Protein product: CASRPSGAGELFF.

This clonotype has a count of ten or more. The chain couples TRBV9 to TRBJ1-1; D possibly corresponds to TRBD1 (5 bases). The CDR3 consists of 13 residues. Per the germline V gene, CDR1 is SGDLS and CDR2 is YYNGEE. Trimming removed 3 bases from V and 7 bases from J, with 13 bases in between. CDR3 sequence reads: CASSARGVGEAFF. DNA for the CDR3: TGTGCCAGCAGCGCACGGGGGGTAGGTGAAGCTTTCTTT.

The chain combines TRBV2 with TRBJ1-5, with D maybe TRBD1 (6 bases). Germline V gene lookup returns CDR1 SNHLY and CDR2 FYNNEI. The ends were cut back, 8 bases at V and 6 bases at J, with 8 bases in the middle. The CDR3 sequence is 11 residues long. The CDR3 region is CASGDTQPQHF. The DNA for the CDR3 is TGTGCCAGCGGGGACACTCAGCCCCAGCATTTT.

The chain is built from TRBV12-3 or TRBV12-4 and TRBJ1-5, with D uncertain. This CDR3 region has 14 residues. The V and J ends lost 4 bases and 5 bases respectively, with 12 bases between them. The CDR3: CASSSAVADQPQHF. CDR3 nucleotide sequence: TGTGCCAGCAGTTCGGCAGTCGCGGATCAGCCCCAGCATTTT.